These 31 T cell receptor beta chains share one sample of origin, sequenced in a study of T cells in Graves' hyperthyroidism and ophthalmopathy. Amplified TCR beta CDR3 regions came from RNA transcripts. When the TCR CDR3 underwent first-round RT-PCR, the HTBI primer set was used. A single record per CDR3 protein comes from TCRdb applying MiXCR to the multiplex PCR reads. The top ten hold roughly 9.2% of the sample, which has 300,000 to 400,000 distinct CDR3 sequences, about 12% seen once. Sequenced: blood. These receptors were collected from a woman between 18 and 30 years old with Graves' hyperthyroidism.

This clonotype was counted between two and nine times. This sequence joins TRBV10-3 and TRBJ2-7; a possible D gene is TRBD2 (5 bases). CDR3 length equals 16 residues. V was shortened by 1 base and J by 5 bases, with 18 bases between the two germline ends. Germline values: CDR1 ENHRY, CDR2 SYGVKD. CDR3 in amino acids: CAISEYGESATNEQYF. DNA of the CDR3: TGTGCCATCAGTGAGTATGGGGAGTCCGCTACCAACGAGCAGTACTTC.

This clonotype was seen repeatedly, ten times or more. The chain couples TRBV28 to TRBJ1-3, with no clear D. In germline, CDR1 is MDHEN, CDR2 SYDVKM. V was cut by 4 bases and J by 4 bases, with 14 bases left in between. This CDR3 is 15 amino acids long. CDR3 sequence: CASSSRKAEGNTIYF. The CDR3 DNA follows: TGTGCCAGCAGTTCGAGGAAAGCGGAAGGAAACACCATATATTTT.

This clonotype was recorded at least ten times. The rearrangement uses TRBV30 and TRBJ1-4; D unclear. The CDR3 contains 13 residues. V dropped 1 base and J dropped 8 bases, with 11 bases sitting between them. The germline V gene encodes CDR1 GTSNPN and CDR2 SVGIG (reference sequence). Here the CDR3 DNA reads TGTGCCTGGAGTGAAGGAGGTGGCGAAAAACTGTTTTTT. It encodes CAWSEGGGEKLFF.

This clonotype appeared many times. This chain uses TRBV27 with TRBJ2-1; no firm D call. The V and J ends lost 4 bases and 5 bases respectively, with 6 bases between them. In germline, CDR1 is MNHEY, CDR2 SMNVEV (reference sequence). CDR3 length: 12 amino acids. For the CDR3, the DNA is TGTGCCAGCAGTTCCGCCAACAATGAGCAGTTCTTC. This gives the protein CASSSANNEQFF.

This clonotype was recorded many times. The V gene is TRBV12-3 or TRBV12-4, the J gene TRBJ2-7, with TRBD1 matching over 9 bases. This CDR3 has 16 amino acids. The ends lost 6 bases at V and 0 bases at J; junction bases unmatched: 9. The CDR3 is CASRRGTGLSSYEQYF. As DNA, the CDR3 is TGTGCCAGCAGACGCGGGACAGGGCTCTCCTCCTACGAGCAGTACTTC.

This clonotype has a count of ten or more. The V call is TRBV9, the J call TRBJ2-7, with 8 bases that match TRBD1. This CDR3 comprises 15 residues. V lost 4 bases, J lost 3 bases, and 9 bases stayed unmatched. The germline CDR1 and CDR2 sequences are SGDLS and YYNGEE. The DNA for the CDR3 is TGTGCCAGCAGCCCCTCAGGAGGACAGGGCTACGAGCAGTACTTC. This sequence encodes CASSPSGGQGYEQYF.

The chain carries TRBV19 and TRBJ1-1, with TRBD1 matching over 11 bases. Germline V CDR1 and CDR2: LNHDA, SQIVND (reference sequence). The junction had 4 bases not matched to a gene; V was cut back by 4 bases and J by 0 bases. The CDR3 is made up of 16 amino acids. As DNA, the CDR3 is TGTGCCAGTAGTAAGGACAGGGGGCATATGAACACTGAAGCTTTCTTT. Translation gives CASSKDRGHMNTEAFF.

This clonotype has ten or more counts. The chain combines TRBV6-1 with TRBJ1-5; D uncertain. V gave up 7 bases and J gave up 9 bases, with 13 bases separating them. This CDR3 spans 12 amino acids. Germline V CDR1 and CDR2: MNHNS, SASEGT. CDR3 in amino acids: CASIKNRGPQHF. CDR3 sequence (DNA): TGTGCCAGCATCAAAAACCGGGGGCCCCAGCATTTT.

The CDR3 protein is CASSHAPISGSSYNEQFF. The CDR3 DNA is TGCGCCAGCAGCCATGCCCCAATTAGCGGGAGCTCCTACAATGAGCAGTTCTTC. The rearrangement uses TRBV4-3 and TRBJ2-1, with TRBD2 matching 9 bases. With V trimmed by 3 bases and J by 0 bases, 9 bases remained unmatched. This CDR3 is built from 18 residues. CDR1 and CDR2 (germline): LGHNA, YSLEER.

This clonotype was seen ten or more times. The V gene is TRBV28, the J gene TRBJ1-6; a possible D gene is TRBD1 (6 bases). V dropped 4 bases and J dropped 4 bases, with 20 bases sitting between them. The germline V gene encodes CDR1 MDHEN and CDR2 SYDVKM. The CDR3 sequence is 18 residues long. This CDR3 is CASSSVGGVGQYNSPLHF. CDR3 sequence (DNA): TGTGCCAGCAGTTCAGTAGGGGGGGTGGGGCAGTATAATTCACCCCTCCACTTT.

The chain combines TRBV20-1 with TRBJ2-3, with a possible D match to TRBD2 (5 bases). Germline CDR1 DFQATT, CDR2 SNEGSKA (reference sequence). The ends were cut back, 3 bases at V and 4 bases at J, with 11 bases in the middle. CDR3 length: 13 residues. For the CDR3, the DNA is TGCAGTGCTAGGCGGGTGGGCGCAGATACGCAGTATTTT. This codes for CSARRVGADTQYF.

The sample holds many counts of this clonotype. The chain uses TRBV12-3 or TRBV12-4 and TRBJ1-2, with 9 nucleotides matching TRBD1. CDR3 size: 14 residues. The J segment lost 4 bases and the V segment lost 7 bases, leaving 7 bases of the junction unmatched. As DNA, the CDR3 is TGTGCCAGCACTTACAGGGGGCAAGGCTATGGCTACACCTTC. This sequence encodes CASTYRGQGYGYTF.

This clonotype was detected a few times. The rearrangement links TRBV7-8 to TRBJ1-1; no firm D call. V gave up 5 bases and J gave up 6 bases, with 13 bases separating them. This CDR3 is built from 13 residues. Germline CDR1 SGHVS, CDR2 FQNEAQ. The CDR3 coding sequence is TGTGCCAGCAGCGGTCTGCGTGGCCCTGAAGCTTTCTTT. Amino acids: CASSGLRGPEAFF. Full variable domain (rest looked up from reference TRBV7-8 and TRBJ1-1): GAGVSQSPRYKVAKRGQDVALRCDPISGHVSLFWYQQALGQGPEFLTYFQNEAQLDKSGLPSDRFFAERPEGSVSTLKIQRTQQEDSAVYLCASSGLRGPEAFFGQGTRLTVV.

This clonotype was seen ten or more times. V gene TRBV28 combines with J gene TRBJ2-1; D remains unclear. This CDR3 contains 13 residues. V lost 2 bases and J 7 bases, leaving 9 bases between the germline ends. Germline CDR1 MDHEN, CDR2 SYDVKM. CDR3: CASSLEQLNEQFF. CDR3 nucleotides: TGTGCCAGCAGTTTAGAACAGCTAAATGAGCAGTTCTTC.

This clonotype was observed many times. The V call is TRBV29-1, the J call TRBJ2-7; TRBD2 matches 7 bases. The CDR3 spans 16 residues. The V gene's germline CDR1 is SQVTM and CDR2 ANQGSEA. Trimming removed 1 base from V and 1 base from J; junction bases left unmatched: 10. CDR3 in DNA: TGCAGCGTTGAAGGAGTCCGGGAGGATAAGTCCTACGAGCAGTACTTC. This gives the protein CSVEGVREDKSYEQYF.

This clonotype has ten or more counts. J is TRBJ2-1 and V is TRBV20-1; possibly TRBD2 for D (6 bases). Trimming cost V 6 bases and J 10 bases, with 22 bases left between them. CDR3 length: 14 residues. Germline V gives CDR1 DFQATT, CDR2 SNEGSKA (reference sequence). As DNA, the CDR3 is TGCAGTGCCCTACAGGAGGCCCTCGGGGGAGAGCAGTTCTTC. Its protein product is CSALQEALGGEQFF.

The chain has TRBV28 and TRBJ2-1; possibly TRBD2 for D (7 bases). The V end lost 6 bases, the J end lost 9 bases, and 12 bases lay between the germline ends. The CDR3 loop spans 12 amino acids. Germline V gene sequence: CDR1 MDHEN, CDR2 SYDVKM. CDR3 amino acids: CASRGGPREQFF. DNA for the CDR3: TGTGCCAGCAGGGGGGGGCCGCGTGAGCAGTTCTTC. The full variable domain, completed using reference TRBV28 and TRBJ2-1, is DVKVTQSSRYLVKRTGEKVFLECVQDMDHENMFWYRQDPGLGLRLIYFSYDVKMKEKGDIPEGYSVSREKKERFSLILESASTNQTSMYLCASRGGPREQFFGPGTRLTVL.

Remarks on this clonotype: This may be a read error, as it is one base from a much larger clone. The chain recombines TRBV7-8 with TRBJ1-5, with unresolved D. Germline CDR1 reads SGHVS; CDR2 reads FQNEAQ. The CDR3 spans 13 residues. As DNA, the CDR3 is TGTGCCGGCAGCATTTCGTTGGGTCAGCCCCAGCATTTT. This translates into CAGSISLGQPQHF.

This clonotype was recorded many times. This chain links TRBV11-1 with TRBJ2-3, with D maybe TRBD1 (6 bases). The CDR3 runs to 14 residues. The germline V gene encodes CDR1 SGHAT and CDR2 FQDESV (reference sequence). Trimming removed 4 bases from V and 6 bases from J, with 14 bases in between. For the CDR3, the DNA is TGTGCCAGCAGCTCAACACAGGGCAGGGATACGCAGTATTTT. Translating it yields CASSSTQGRDTQYF.

This clonotype has ten or more counts. The rearrangement uses TRBV24-1 and TRBJ2-1, with 11 bases fitting TRBD1. The germline CDR1 and CDR2 sequences are KGHDR and SFDVKD. The CDR3 loop spans 16 amino acids. V trimming: 6 bases; J trimming: 8 bases; junction bases outside the gene matches: 11. CDR3 sequence (DNA): TGTGCCACCAGTCCGACCCCGGGACAGGGGGTTGATGAGCAGTTCTTC. It yields the protein CATSPTPGQGVDEQFF.

This clonotype was detected a few times. V and J are TRBV4-1 and TRBJ2-2; 7 positions agree with TRBD1. V gave up 4 bases and J gave up 1 base; unmatched junction bases: 3. Germline CDR1 MGHRA, CDR2 YSYEKL. The CDR3 consists of 15 residues. This CDR3 reads CASSPPGGNTGELFF. The CDR3 DNA sequence: TGCGCCAGCAGCCCTCCAGGGGGGAACACCGGGGAGCTGTTTTTT.

This chain links TRBV12-3 or TRBV12-4 with TRBJ2-3; TRBD1 matches at 8 bases. V was clipped by 4 bases and J by 4 bases; unmatched bases: 7. The CDR3 is 15 residues long. In DNA form, the CDR3 reads TGTGCCAGCAGTTCTGGGACAGGTGGCGCAGATACGCAGTATTTT. Amino acids: CASSSGTGGADTQYF.

The chain uses TRBV27 and TRBJ1-2; TRBD1 matches 7 bases. Germline V gene data show CDR1 as MNHEY and CDR2 as SMNVEV (reference sequence). V shed 4 bases and J 10 bases; nucleotides not matched to a gene: 6. The CDR3 consists of 12 residues. CDR3 residues: CASSSWTGPYTF. The CDR3 DNA sequence: TGTGCCAGCAGTTCGTGGACAGGTCCCTACACCTTC.

J is TRBJ1-1 and V is TRBV28, with 7 bases lining up with TRBD1. This CDR3 contains 14 residues. V was pared by 4 bases and J by 9 bases, with 11 bases of the junction left unmatched. Germline CDR1 is MDHEN and CDR2 is SYDVKM. For the CDR3, the DNA is TGTGCCAGCAGTTCGACAGGGCGGGAGGGTAAAGCTTTCTTT. It yields the protein CASSSTGREGKAFF. Drawing the rest from reference TRBV28 and TRBJ1-1, the complete variable domain is DVKVTQSSRYLVKRTGEKVFLECVQDMDHENMFWYRQDPGLGLRLIYFSYDVKMKEKGDIPEGYSVSREKKERFSLILESASTNQTSMYLCASSSTGREGKAFFGQGTRLTVV.

This clonotype has more than one count but fewer than ten. The V and J genes are TRBV6-9 and TRBJ1-5; 10 bases fit TRBD1. The CDR3 runs 21 residues. Per germline, CDR1 MNHGY and CDR2 SVAAGI. The V and J ends lost 0 bases and 4 bases, in that order; junction bases with no gene match: 18. The CDR3 protein is CASSYSGRWDRGRASNQPQHF. The CDR3 DNA reads TGTGCCAGCAGTTATTCGGGGCGATGGGACAGGGGTAGGGCATCGAATCAGCCCCAGCATTTT.

This clonotype was found a few times. The rearrangement links TRBV27 to TRBJ2-2, with D perhaps TRBD1 or TRBD2 (5 bases each). V was pared by 4 bases and J by 4 bases, with 13 bases between. This CDR3 is built from 15 residues. Germline CDR1 reads MNHEY; CDR2 reads SMNVEV (reference sequence). The CDR3 bases are TGTGCCAGCAGTTCCGGGGCGAGGGTCACCGGGGAGCTGTTTTTT. Protein product: CASSSGARVTGELFF.

As regards this clonotype: This may be a read error: a much more frequent sequence differs by one nucleotide. V and J are TRBV24-1 and TRBJ2-3; D gene unclear. Matching the DNA end better, TRBJ1-5 makes the J call doubtful. The CDR3 runs 17 residues. Germline CDR1 KGHDR, CDR2 SFDVKD. CDR3 nucleotide sequence: TGTGCCACCAGTGATGACGCCCTTGGGATTTCCACAGATACGCAGCATTTT. Protein: CATSDDALGISTDTQHF.

This clonotype was detected ten times or more. The chain employs TRBV6-1 and TRBJ2-3; 9 bases line up with TRBD2. The V gene end was trimmed by 4 bases and the J gene end by 0 bases; junction bases not matched to a gene: 11. Looked up from germline, CDR1 is MNHNS and CDR2 is SASEGT. This CDR3 contains 18 residues. The CDR3 nucleotides are TGTGCCAGCAGTGGCGGCAGATTAGCGGGGGATAGCACAGATACGCAGTATTTT. Encoded protein: CASSGGRLAGDSTDTQYF.

There are many counts of this clonotype. The rearrangement links TRBV5-1 to TRBJ2-1; 10 bases line up with TRBD2. Germline trimming cut 4 bases from V and 0 bases from J; bases unmatched to any gene: 10. Germline-derived CDR1 and CDR2 are SGHRS and YFSETQ. The CDR3 loop spans 18 amino acids. This chain's CDR3 is CASSLGLATTSSYNEQFF. In nucleotides, the CDR3 is TGCGCCAGCAGCCTGGGACTAGCGACTACGAGCTCCTACAATGAGCAGTTCTTC.

In its sample, this clonotype was seen a few times. The gene calls are TRBV14 and TRBJ2-7, with a weak D call TRBD2 (6 bases). Germline CDR1 reads SGHDN; CDR2 reads FVKESK. Between the trimmed V and J ends, which lost 0 bases and 0 bases, there was a span of 12 bases. CDR3 size: 16 residues. CDR3 DNA sequence: TGTGCCAGCAGCCAAGAAGGCGGGACCTTCTCCTACGAGCAGTACTTC. This translates into CASSQEGGTFSYEQYF.

This clonotype came up many times. CDR3 sequence: CASSLEGAINTEAFF. The CDR3 nucleotides read TGTGCCAGCAGCTTAGAGGGGGCAATAAACACTGAAGCTTTCTTT. V is TRBV7-8 and J is TRBJ1-1, with 7 bases that match TRBD1. The CDR3 sequence is 15 residues long. The germline CDR1 and CDR2 sequences are SGHVS and FQNEAQ. Trimming removed 1 base from V and 2 bases from J; junction bases left unmatched: 4.